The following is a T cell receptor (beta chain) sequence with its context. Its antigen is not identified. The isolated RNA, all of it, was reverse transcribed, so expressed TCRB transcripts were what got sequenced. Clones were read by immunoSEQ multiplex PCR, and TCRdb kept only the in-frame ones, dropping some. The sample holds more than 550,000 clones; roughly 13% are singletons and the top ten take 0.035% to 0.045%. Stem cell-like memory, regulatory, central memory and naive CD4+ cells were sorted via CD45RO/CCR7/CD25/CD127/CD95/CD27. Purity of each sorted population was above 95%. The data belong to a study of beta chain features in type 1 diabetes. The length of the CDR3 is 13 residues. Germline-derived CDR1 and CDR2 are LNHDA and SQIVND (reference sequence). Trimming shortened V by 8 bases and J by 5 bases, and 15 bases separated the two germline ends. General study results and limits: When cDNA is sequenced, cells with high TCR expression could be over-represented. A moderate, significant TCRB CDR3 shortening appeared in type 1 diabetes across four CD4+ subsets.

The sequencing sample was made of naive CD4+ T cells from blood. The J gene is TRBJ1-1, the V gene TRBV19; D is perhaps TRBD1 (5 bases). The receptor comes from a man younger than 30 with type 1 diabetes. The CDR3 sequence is CASRLGQGTEAFF. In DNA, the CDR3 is TGTGCCAGTCGCCTCGGGCAGGGAACTGAAGCTTTCTTT. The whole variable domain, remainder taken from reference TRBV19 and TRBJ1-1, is DGGITQSPKYLFRKEGQNVTLSCEQNLNHDAMYWYRQDPGQGLRLIYYSQIVNDFQKGDIAEGYSVSREKKESFPLTVTSAQKNPTAFYLCASRLGQGTEAFFGQGTRLTVV.